The entry below describes one T cell receptor beta chain. Its specificity is unknown. This record belongs to a study of T cells in Graves' hyperthyroidism and ophthalmopathy. Study-level findings and limits: Ophthalmopathy got predicted by the model a median about six months before its onset. Most thyroid clonotypes that were expanded above 0.001 also turned up in blood.

This CDR3 has 15 residues. Trimming took 0 bases from V and 2 from J, leaving 10 bases between them. In germline, CDR1 is LNHDA, CDR2 SQIVND (reference sequence). Pregnant or lactating patients were excluded, as were those with uncontrolled infection or other autoimmune disease. Thyroid ultrasound, orbital computed tomography, clinical symptoms, and serum thyroxine and TRAb underpinned diagnoses. RNA transcripts yielded amplified TCR beta CDR3 regions. TCR CDR3 underwent first-round RT-PCR with the HTBI primer set. From the multiplex PCR reads, TCRdb called clonotypes with MiXCR, one entry per CDR3 protein. The sample consists of 550,000 to 600,000 distinct CDR3 sequences, around 45% of them appearing once.

The sample comprised peripheral blood or thyroid tissue (not recorded which). The chain couples TRBV19 to TRBJ1-1; D may be TRBD1 (6 bases). This receptor was taken from an adult woman with Graves' disease, either hyperthyroidism or ophthalmopathy (not recorded which). In nucleotides, the CDR3 is TGTGCCAGTAGTATAGATTGGACAGTCAACACTGAAGCTTTCTTT. Translated, it gives CASSIDWTVNTEAFF.